This TCR beta chain comes out of a study of OX40 agonist ivuxolimab in advanced cancers. Looking at the study overall: At doses from 0.01 to 10 mg/kg, patients were given intravenous ivuxolimab every 2 weeks.

Profiled with immunoSEQ multiplex PCR; TCRdb holds only in-frame clones, not every one. This table has tens of thousands of clones, roughly 73% appearing once. In this sample, this clone turned up once. CDR1 and CDR2 (germline): MNHEY, SVGAGI. This CDR3 has 12 amino acids. Trimming took 8 bases from V and 8 from J, leaving 12 bases between them. The TCR was taken from an adult with an advanced solid tumor such as melanoma, head and neck, liver or kidney cancer. The sequences come from CD4+ or CD8+ T cells sorted from blood, collected in a trial of the OX40 agonist ivuxolimab. The chain employs TRBV6-5 and TRBJ1-4, with D hard to call. Here the CDR3 reads CASQSLEEKLFF. The CDR3 DNA reads TGTGCCAGCCAGTCTCTTGAGGAAAAACTGTTTTTT.